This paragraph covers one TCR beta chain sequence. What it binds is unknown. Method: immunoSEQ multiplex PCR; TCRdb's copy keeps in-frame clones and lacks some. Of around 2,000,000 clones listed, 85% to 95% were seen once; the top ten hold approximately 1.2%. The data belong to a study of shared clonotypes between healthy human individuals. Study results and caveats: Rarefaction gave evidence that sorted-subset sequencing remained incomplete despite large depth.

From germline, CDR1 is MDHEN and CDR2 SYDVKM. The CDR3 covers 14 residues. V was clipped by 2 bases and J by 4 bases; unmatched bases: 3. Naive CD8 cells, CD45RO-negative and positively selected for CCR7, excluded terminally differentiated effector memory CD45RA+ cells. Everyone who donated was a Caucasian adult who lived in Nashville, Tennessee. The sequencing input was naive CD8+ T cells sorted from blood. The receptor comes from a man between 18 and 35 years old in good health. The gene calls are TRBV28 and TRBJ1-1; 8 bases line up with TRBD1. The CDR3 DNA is TGTGCCAGCAGTTTAGCCCAGGGGGCCACTGAAGCTTTCTTT. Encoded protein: CASSLAQGATEAFF.